Shown below are 18 T cell receptor beta chains from a single sample sequenced in a study of regulatory T cells in long-lasting Graves disease. Assembly of TCR beta libraries relied on iRepertoire HTBI primers together with Arm-PCR of CDR3 regions. MiXCR, applied by TCRdb to the multiplex PCR reads, yields one record per CDR3 protein. The sample carries 600,000 to 650,000 distinct CDR3 sequences, around 15% recorded once. Time point meaning: newly diagnosed GD, antithyroid drugs for less than 3 months. PBMC RNA served as the TCR library source. The same sample was also studied in work on T cells in Graves' hyperthyroidism and ophthalmopathy.

The input for sequencing was peripheral blood mononuclear cells (PBMCs), taken at new diagnosis, from a patient treated with antithyroid drugs. The origin of the receptors is a woman in her twenties or thirties with Graves disease.

The rearrangement uses TRBV18 and TRBJ2-5; no reliable D call. V dropped 4 bases and J dropped 1 base, with 16 bases sitting between them. The CDR3 is 16 residues long. Germline CDR1 KGHSH, CDR2 LQKENI. The CDR3 is CASSRWVGSFQETQYF. The CDR3 DNA follows: TGTGCCAGCTCACGTTGGGTTGGCAGTTTCCAAGAGACCCAGTACTTC.

V usage is TRBV5-1 and J usage is TRBJ1-6; unclear D gene. The CDR3 runs to 15 residues. With 0 bases removed from V and 8 bases from J, the gap between germline ends came to 12 bases. The germline gives CDR1 SGHRS, CDR2 YFSETQ. This chain's CDR3 is CASSLAGQRHSPLHF. The DNA for the CDR3 is TGCGCCAGCAGCTTGGCCGGTCAGCGGCATTCACCCCTCCACTTT.

This clonotype was counted ten times or more. The chain combines TRBV28 with TRBJ2-3; D call uncertain. This CDR3 region has 13 residues. CDR1 is MDHEN and CDR2 is SYDVKM in the germline V gene. Trimming took 5 bases from V and 8 from J, leaving 14 bases between them. CDR3: CASSRDRPATQYF. The CDR3 bases are TGTGCCAGCAGTCGCGACCGACCAGCTACGCAGTATTTT.

The chain carries TRBV18 and TRBJ2-3; possible D gene TRBD2, 5 bases. Trimming left V 3 bases short and J 1 base short, with 14 bases between. The germline CDR1 and CDR2 sequences are KGHSH and LQKENI. The CDR3 spans 16 residues. The CDR3 DNA follows: TGTGCCAGCTCACCCTCACTAGGCGTCGGCACAGATACGCAGTATTTT. Amino acids: CASSPSLGVGTDTQYF.

This clonotype was found many times. The rearrangement joins TRBV7-2 to TRBJ2-7, with D possibly matching TRBD2 (6 bases). Looked up from germline, CDR1 is SGHTA and CDR2 is FQGNSA. Between the trimmed V and J ends, which lost 1 base and 4 bases, there was a span of 14 bases. This CDR3 contains 15 residues. This CDR3 is CASSLEAGSDYEQYF. Written as DNA, the CDR3 is TGTGCCAGCAGCTTAGAGGCGGGAAGTGATTACGAGCAGTACTTC.

This clonotype appeared a few times. A much larger clonotype is one base distant, so this may be a read error. The V and J genes are TRBV28 and TRBJ2-1, with D possibly matching TRBD1 (6 bases). The J call could be wrong; TRBJ2-5 is a better fit for the DNA end. Germline V gene data show CDR1 as MDHEN and CDR2 as SYDVKM. CDR3 size: 16 residues. The DNA of the CDR3 is TGTGCCAGCCACAGTTTGAAGACAGGCTATCAAGAGACCCAGTACTTC. This sequence encodes CASHSLKTGYQETQYF.

There are a few counts of this clonotype. The chain links TRBV27 to TRBJ1-2; a weak D match, TRBD1 (6 bases). The ends were cut back, 4 bases at V and 8 bases at J, with 17 bases in the middle. This CDR3 has 14 residues. Germline CDR1 is MNHEY and CDR2 is SMNVEV (reference sequence). DNA for the CDR3: TGTGCCAGCAGTTGGGGCCTCCCGGGGGCCGGCTACACCTTC. Amino acid sequence: CASSWGLPGAGYTF.

This clonotype was detected many times. The chain employs TRBV2 and TRBJ1-3; D unresolved. The V gene's germline CDR1 is SNHLY and CDR2 FYNNEI. This CDR3 has 14 residues. V lost 5 bases to trimming and J lost 1 base, with 9 bases between them. DNA of the CDR3: TGTGCCAGCAGTCCGTCGGGGTCTGGAAACACCATATATTTT. Protein sequence: CASSPSGSGNTIYF.

In DNA, the CDR3 is TGTGCCAGCTCACCACGGGGACAGGGGGTAGGCGAGCAGTACTTC. It translates to CASSPRGQGVGEQYF. The chain links TRBV18 to TRBJ2-7, with 11 bases identical to TRBD1. V lost 1 base and J lost 6; bases outside the gene matches: 5. CDR3 length: 15 amino acids. Germline V gene lookup returns CDR1 KGHSH and CDR2 LQKENI.

The V call is TRBV4-1, the J call TRBJ2-3; no definite D call. V was clipped by 11 bases and J by 5 bases, with 11 bases between them. The CDR3 covers 11 residues. Germline V lookup: CDR1 MGHRA, CDR2 YSYEKL. In DNA, the CDR3 is TGCGCCGGGGTGAGAGGAGATACGCAGTATTTT. This sequence encodes CAGVRGDTQYF.

This clonotype was observed many times. The rearrangement uses TRBV28 and TRBJ1-4, with TRBD1 identical over 7 bases. V lost 8 bases to trimming and J lost 5 bases; unmatched junction nucleotides: 5. This CDR3 region has 13 residues. Germline values: CDR1 MDHEN, CDR2 SYDVKM. The CDR3 nucleotides read TGTGCCAGCCGCGACAGGGACAATGAAAAACTGTTTTTT. Its translation is CASRDRDNEKLFF.

This clonotype was observed a handful of times. The rearrangement joins TRBV5-1 to TRBJ2-3; the D gene could be TRBD1 or TRBD2 (5 bases each). The germline V gene encodes CDR1 SGHRS and CDR2 YFSETQ. The CDR3 spans 15 residues. V gave up 5 bases and J gave up 3 bases, with 16 bases separating them. The CDR3 DNA follows: TGCGCCAGCAGTCCCCGGGACGGGATTACAGATACGCAGTATTTT. Protein sequence: CASSPRDGITDTQYF.

The rearrangement links TRBV20-1 to TRBJ2-7, with D perhaps TRBD1 (6 bases). The length of the CDR3 is 14 residues. Looked up from germline, CDR1 is DFQATT and CDR2 is SNEGSKA (reference sequence). With 2 bases removed from V and 3 bases from J, the gap between germline ends came to 14 bases. The CDR3 coding sequence is TGCAGTGCTAGATCTCCGGGACACATCTACGAGCAGTACTTC. It codes for CSARSPGHIYEQYF.

This clonotype occurred many times. V is TRBV12-3 or TRBV12-4 and J is TRBJ2-5; the D gene is possibly TRBD1 (6 bases). Trimming took 6 bases from V and 2 from J, leaving 19 bases between them. The CDR3 is made up of 16 amino acids. The CDR3 region is CASSPSYREAQETQYF. Written as DNA, the CDR3 is TGTGCCAGCAGCCCGAGCTACAGGGAAGCTCAAGAGACCCAGTACTTC.

CDR3 coding DNA: TGTGCCAGCAGTTTAATAGGGGGAGAAAAACTGTTTTTT. Its protein is CASSLIGGEKLFF. The chain joins TRBV12-3 or TRBV12-4 to TRBJ1-4, with D possibly matching TRBD1 (6 bases). V shed 2 bases and J shed 8 bases, with 9 bases lying between them. This CDR3 has 13 residues.

This clonotype was picked up one time. A read error is likely, as this CDR3 ends without the conserved phenylalanine or tryptophan. The CDR3: CASTPTSSYSYEQYS. CDR3 in DNA: TGTGCCAGTACCCCGACTAGCTCGTACTCCTACGAGCAGTACTCC. This chain connects TRBV28 to TRBJ2-7, with 7 bases aligning to TRBD2. The V segment lost 9 bases and the J segment 0 bases; nucleotides outside the gene matches: 11. Looked up from germline, CDR1 is MDHEN and CDR2 is SYDVKM. There are 15 residues in the CDR3.

This clonotype was found a few times. The gene calls are TRBV18 and TRBJ1-5; a possible D gene is TRBD1 (5 bases). The germline CDR1 and CDR2 sequences are KGHSH and LQKENI. V was cut by 0 bases and J by 7 bases, with 10 bases left in between. There are 14 residues in the CDR3. CDR3 nucleotides: TGTGCCAGCTCACCACCCGGTGGGGACCAGCCCCAGCATTTT. Its translation: CASSPPGGDQPQHF. Together with reference TRBV18 and TRBJ1-5, the CDR3 gives the full variable domain: NAGVMQNPRHLVRRRGQEARLRCSPMKGHSHVYWYRQLPEEGLKFMVYLQKENIIDESGMPKERFSAEFPKEGPSILRIQQVVRGDSAAYFCASSPPGGDQPQHFGDGTRLSIL.

This clonotype was found many times. The chain recombines TRBV28 with TRBJ2-5, with D maybe TRBD1 (5 bases). Looked up from germline, CDR1 is MDHEN and CDR2 is SYDVKM. This CDR3 is built from 15 residues. Trimming took off 7 bases at V and 2 bases at J, with 17 bases between the two ends. The CDR3 loop reads CASTGHRALQETQYF. The CDR3 nucleotides read TGTGCCAGCACTGGACACCGGGCCCTACAAGAGACCCAGTACTTC.